This T cell receptor beta chain derives from a study of vaccination effects on CD4 cells after COVID-19. Overall study: Sampling of a couple of convalescent patients took place 16 days and one week prior to vaccination.

Here immunoSEQ multiplex PCR was the method, and the copy in TCRdb shows in-frame clones only, minus some. The sample has 40,000 to 55,000 clones, approximately 81% seen once; the top ten hold 8.6%. About this clone: As yet, its antigen is unknown.

Germline V lookup: CDR1 MNHEY, CDR2 SMNVEV (reference sequence). CDR3 length equals 17 residues. The ends lost 6 bases at V and 2 bases at J; junction bases unmatched: 7. Cultured cells yielded isolated CD4+ T cells after 10 days. The sequence was obtained from a human donor who had a prior SARS-CoV-2 infection. The rearrangement uses TRBV27 and TRBJ1-6; 10 bases agree with TRBD1. The sample in question was CD4+ T cells from PBMCs cultured without peptide, obtained before COVID-19 vaccination. The CDR3 bases are TGTGCCAGCAGCCCCGGGACAGGGGTGGCCTATAATTCACCCCTCCACTTT. This codes for CASSPGTGVAYNSPLHF.